This TCR beta chain derives from a study of blood T cell repertoires in COVID-19. Background on the study: Samples taken during acute and convalescent COVID-19 were collected in the United States, Italy and Spain. Nucleic acid was either cDNA or gDNA, and it came from T cells, B-cell-depleted T cells, or PBMCs.

CDR1 and CDR2 (germline): LNHDA, SQIVND (reference sequence). This CDR3 comprises 15 residues. Trimming pared 3 bases from V and 7 bases from J, leaving 15 bases between. In the original analysis: How many nucleated cells were present was estimated from reference gene primer amplification. Repertoires were generated with immunoSEQ multiplex PCR, while TCRdb's copy carries only in-frame clones and drops some. V, J and clone size reflect that table, while D and trimming were determined from the DNA. The sample shows some 97,000 clones, around 90% of them seen only once. The TCR comes from a woman aged 60-75 years with acute or convalescent COVID-19. The chain joins TRBV19 to TRBJ2-2; a weak D match, TRBD2 (6 bases). Sequencing input: peripheral blood. As DNA, the CDR3 is TGTGCCAGTAGTATGGGGGGTCGGGATATCGGGGAGCTGTTTTTT. Protein: CASSMGGRDIGELFF.